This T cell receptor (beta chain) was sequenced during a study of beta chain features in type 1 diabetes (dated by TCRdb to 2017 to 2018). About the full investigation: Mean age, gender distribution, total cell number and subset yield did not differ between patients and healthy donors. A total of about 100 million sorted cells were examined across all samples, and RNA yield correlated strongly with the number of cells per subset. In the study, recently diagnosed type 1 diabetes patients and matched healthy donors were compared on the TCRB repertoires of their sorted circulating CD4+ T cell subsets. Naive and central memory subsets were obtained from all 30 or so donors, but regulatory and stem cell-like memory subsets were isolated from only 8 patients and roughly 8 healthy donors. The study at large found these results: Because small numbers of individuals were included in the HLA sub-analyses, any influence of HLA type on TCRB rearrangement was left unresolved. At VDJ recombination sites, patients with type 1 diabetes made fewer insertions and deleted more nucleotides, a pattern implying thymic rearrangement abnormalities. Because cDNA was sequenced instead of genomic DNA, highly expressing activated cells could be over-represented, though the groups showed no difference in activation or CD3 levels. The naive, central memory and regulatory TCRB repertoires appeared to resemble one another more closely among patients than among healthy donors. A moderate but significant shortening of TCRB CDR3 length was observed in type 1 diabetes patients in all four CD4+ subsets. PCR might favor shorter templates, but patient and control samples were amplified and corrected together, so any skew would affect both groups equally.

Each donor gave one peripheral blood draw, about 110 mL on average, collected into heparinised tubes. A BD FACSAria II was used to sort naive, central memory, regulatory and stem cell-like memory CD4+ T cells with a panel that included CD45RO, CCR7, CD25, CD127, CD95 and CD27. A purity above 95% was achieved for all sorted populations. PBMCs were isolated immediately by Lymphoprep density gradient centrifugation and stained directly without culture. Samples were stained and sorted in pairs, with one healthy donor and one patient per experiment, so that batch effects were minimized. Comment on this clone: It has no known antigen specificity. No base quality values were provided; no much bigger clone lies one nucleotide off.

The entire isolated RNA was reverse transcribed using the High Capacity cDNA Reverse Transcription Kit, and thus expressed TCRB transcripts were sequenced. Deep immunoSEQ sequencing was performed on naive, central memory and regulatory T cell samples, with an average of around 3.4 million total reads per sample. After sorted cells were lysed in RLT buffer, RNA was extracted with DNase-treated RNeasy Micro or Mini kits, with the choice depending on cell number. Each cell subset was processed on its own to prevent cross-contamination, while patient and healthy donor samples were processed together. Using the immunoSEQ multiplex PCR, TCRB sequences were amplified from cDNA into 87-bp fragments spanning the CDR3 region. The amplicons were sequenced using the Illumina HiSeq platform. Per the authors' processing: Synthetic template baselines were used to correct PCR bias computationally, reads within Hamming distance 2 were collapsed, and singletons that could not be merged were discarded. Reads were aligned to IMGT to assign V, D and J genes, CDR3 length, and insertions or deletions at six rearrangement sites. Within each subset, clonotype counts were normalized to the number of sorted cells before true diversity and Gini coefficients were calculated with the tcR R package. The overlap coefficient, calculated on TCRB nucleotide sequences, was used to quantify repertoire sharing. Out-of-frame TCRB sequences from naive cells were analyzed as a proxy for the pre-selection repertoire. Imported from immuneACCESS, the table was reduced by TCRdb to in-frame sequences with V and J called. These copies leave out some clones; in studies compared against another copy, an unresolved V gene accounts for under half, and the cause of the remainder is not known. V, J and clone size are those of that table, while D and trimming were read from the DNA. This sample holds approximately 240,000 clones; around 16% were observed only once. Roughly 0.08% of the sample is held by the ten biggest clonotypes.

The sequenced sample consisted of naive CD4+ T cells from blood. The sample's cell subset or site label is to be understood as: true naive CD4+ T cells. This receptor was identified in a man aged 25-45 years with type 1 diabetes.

This receptor carries the CDR3 CASSPRAGLSLYEQFF. The DNA is as follows: TGCGCCAGCAGCCCCCGAGCGGGACTCTCGCTATATGAGCAGTTCTTC. Here the chain combines TRBV5-1 and TRBJ2-1; 7 central bases correspond to TRBD2. V is pruned by 4 bases and J by 8 bases, leaving 15 bases of the junction without a gene match. As encoded in the germline V gene, CDR1 is SGHRS while CDR2 is YFSETQ. The CDR3, from cysteine to phenylalanine, totals 16 residues. Only CDR3 DNA remains: 48 bases, in frame from the first base.